The 12 T cell receptor beta chains reported below all come from one sample, sequenced in a study of T cell responses to AZD1222 COVID-19 vaccine. The data were produced by immunoSEQ multiplex PCR, yet TCRdb's version contains in-frame clones alone and is incomplete. The data hold some 99,000 clones, with roughly 90% observed a single time. Sequenced material: peripheral blood, taken 28 days after the second AZD1222 dose. These receptors were collected from an adult who received the AZD1222 COVID-19 vaccine.

The gene calls are TRBV30 and TRBJ1-5; D ambiguous. Trimming shortened V by 2 bases and J by 1 base, and 6 bases separated the two germline ends. Per the germline V gene, CDR1 is GTSNPN and CDR2 is SVGIG (reference sequence). The CDR3 loop spans 13 amino acids. CDR3 loop: CAWSRRSNQPQHF. CDR3 DNA: TGTGCCTGGAGTAGGCGGAGCAATCAGCCCCAGCATTTT. The full variable domain, with the rest looked up from reference TRBV30 and TRBJ1-5, is SQTIHQWPATLVQPVGSPLSLECTVEGTSNPNLYWYRQAAGRGLQLLFYSVGIGQISSEVPQNLSASRPQDRQFILSSKKLLLSDSGFYLCAWSRRSNQPQHFGDGTRLSIL.

The CDR3 is CASGSRGSYEQYF. Written as DNA, the CDR3 is TGTGCCAGCGGGTCAAGGGGATCCTACGAGCAGTACTTC. The V call is TRBV6-5, the J call TRBJ2-7, with D possibly being TRBD1 (5 bases). V was shortened by 8 bases and J by 1 base, with 12 bases between the two germline ends. The CDR3 length is 13 residues. Looked up from germline, CDR1 is MNHEY and CDR2 is SVGAGI.

CDR3 loop: CATQGTALGGYTF. In DNA form, the CDR3 reads TGTGCCACCCAAGGGACCGCCCTCGGGGGCTACACCTTC. The rearrangement links TRBV28 to TRBJ1-2; a weak D match, TRBD1 (5 bases). V shed 10 bases and J shed 8 bases, with 20 bases lying between them. CDR3 length equals 13 residues. The germline V gene has CDR1 MDHEN and CDR2 SYDVKM.

The rearrangement links TRBV11-2 to TRBJ2-7; D remains unclear. The CDR3 loop spans 13 amino acids. Germline CDR1 is SGHAT and CDR2 is FQNNGV. With 3 bases removed from V and 0 bases from J, the gap between germline ends came to 6 bases. The CDR3: CASSLASSYEQYF. As DNA, the CDR3 is TGTGCCAGCAGCTTGGCTAGCTCCTACGAGCAGTACTTC.

The chain combines TRBV5-1 with TRBJ2-3, with 8 bases aligning to TRBD1. Germline CDR1 and CDR2: SGHRS and YFSETQ. Trimming took 4 bases from V and 1 from J; bases not matched to a gene: 5. The CDR3 has 15 residues. CDR3 in DNA: TGCGCCAGCAGCCCCCAGGGGGCCGGCACAGATACGCAGTATTTT. It is translated as CASSPQGAGTDTQYF.

This clone was detected once. The chain combines TRBV25-1 with TRBJ1-5, with no clear D. This CDR3 contains 10 residues. Germline loops: CDR1 MGHDK, CDR2 SYGVNS. V was cut by 11 bases and J by 5 bases, with 7 bases left in between. The CDR3 loop reads CALPHQPQHF. CDR3 bases: TGTGCCCTCCCCCATCAGCCCCAGCATTTT.

The table lists this clone with a few counts. The chain recombines TRBV7-7 with TRBJ2-5, with TRBD2 as a possible D gene (5 bases). There are 13 residues in the CDR3. The V end lost 5 bases, the J end lost 2 bases, and 9 bases lay between the germline ends. Germline CDR1 and CDR2: SSHAT and FNYEAQ (reference sequence). CDR3 amino acids: CASSLQRQETQYF. Here the CDR3 DNA reads TGTGCCAGCAGCCTTCAGCGGCAAGAGACCCAGTACTTC. Full variable domain (missing parts from reference TRBV7-7 and TRBJ2-5): GAGVSQSPRYKVTKRGQDVTLRCDPISSHATLYWYQQALGQGPEFLTYFNYEAQPDKSGLPSDRFSAERPEGSISTLTIQRTEQRDSAMYRCASSLQRQETQYFGPGTRLLVL.

This chain joins TRBV21-1 and TRBJ2-1; TRBD2 is taken as the D call from the table, unchecked against the DNA. TRBV21-1 is a known pseudogene. The CDR3 is 17 residues long. As DNA, the CDR3 is TGTGCCAGCAGCAAACGCCGCTCTAGCGGGAGGGGCCAGGTTAAGTTCTTC. Its protein is CASSKRRSSGRGQVKFF.

V usage is TRBV18 and J usage is TRBJ2-3; 7 nucleotides line up with TRBD1. Looked up from germline, CDR1 is KGHSH and CDR2 is LQKENI. V was pared by 3 bases and J by 2 bases, with 2 bases of the junction left unmatched. This CDR3 has 14 residues. In nucleotides, the CDR3 is TGTGCCAGCTCACCGGGACAGTACACAGATACGCAGTATTTT. This codes for CASSPGQYTDTQYF.

The rearrangement links TRBV5-1 to TRBJ2-5; D might be TRBD1 or TRBD2, each matching 5 bases. V shed 1 base and J shed 1 base, with 11 bases lying between them. This CDR3 contains 15 residues. Germline lookup yields CDR1 SGHRS and CDR2 YFSETQ. CDR3 region: CASSLSGPPQETQYF. The CDR3 DNA is TGCGCCAGCAGCTTGTCGGGACCTCCCCAAGAGACCCAGTACTTC.

This clone is labeled as medium-sized (0.01 to 0.1%). The chain combines TRBV4-1 with TRBJ2-5; D remains ambiguous. The CDR3 totals 15 residues. Per the germline V gene, CDR1 is MGHRA and CDR2 is YSYEKL. The ends were cut back, 4 bases at V and 5 bases at J, with 17 bases in the middle. This CDR3 reads CASSPEMSSRETQYF. As DNA, the CDR3 is TGCGCCAGCAGCCCGGAGATGAGTTCCCGGGAGACCCAGTACTTC.

The rearrangement joins TRBV18 to TRBJ1-2; D possibly corresponds to TRBD1 (6 bases). V lost 0 bases to trimming and J lost 8 bases, with 16 bases between them. Germline values: CDR1 KGHSH, CDR2 LQKENI. The CDR3 spans 15 residues. CDR3 residues: CASSPPGGVLMGYTF. The CDR3 region has the DNA TGTGCCAGCTCACCACCAGGGGGAGTTCTTATGGGCTACACCTTC.